This T cell receptor (beta chain) comes out of a study of blood T cell repertoires in COVID-19. As for the study in general: Sites in the United States, Italy and Spain provided acute and convalescent COVID-19 samples.

Methods used by the authors: How many nucleated cells were present was estimated from reference gene primer amplification. TCRdb keeps only in-frame clones here, not all; method: immunoSEQ multiplex PCR. The DNA was the basis for D and trimming; V, J and clone size are from that table. The table includes 250,000 or so clones, 84% detected once. The V end was cut by 6 bases, the J end by 2 bases, with 7 bases between. The CDR3 loop spans 12 amino acids. Germline values: CDR1 MGHDK, CDR2 SYGVNS. V usage is TRBV25-1 and J usage is TRBJ1-2, with D tentatively TRBD1 (5 bases). The sequence was obtained from a woman in her 40s who had recovered from COVID-19. The specimen sequenced was peripheral blood. CDR3 in amino acids: CASRGGNYGYTF. CDR3 nucleotide sequence: TGTGCCAGCAGGGGGGGGAACTATGGCTACACCTTC.